This T cell receptor beta chain was recovered during a study of control samples from healthy donors and cancer patients. The CDR3 consists of 11 residues. The V gene lost 3 bases and the J gene lost 8 bases, with 10 bases spanning the gap. Looked up from germline, CDR1 is GTSNPN and CDR2 is SVGIG (reference sequence). Method: immunoSEQ multiplex PCR; TCRdb's copy keeps in-frame clones and lacks some. The sample yields about 98,000 clones, roughly three quarters seen once. This TCR was sampled from a woman in her 30s in good health. This chain uses TRBV30 with TRBJ1-2; D not certain. Sequencing was performed on blood. CDR3 nucleotides: TGTGCCTGGAGAATGACGAAGGGCTACACCTTC. Protein: CAWRMTKGYTF.